One sample yielded the 23 T cell receptor beta chains listed below, sequenced in a study of blood T cell repertoires in COVID-19. This table comes from immunoSEQ multiplex PCR, and its TCRdb copy is limited to in-frame clones, with some not included. Of some 48,000 clones in the sample, roughly 93% were seen once. Input material: peripheral blood. These receptor sequences come from a man aged 55-75 years with COVID-19, enrolled during active disease.

The chain combines TRBV7-3 with TRBJ2-2; D is uncertain. This CDR3 spans 13 amino acids. CDR1 SGHTA and CDR2 FQGTGA come from the germline V gene. Trimming removed 5 bases at V and 7 bases at J, with 11 bases between. CDR3 protein: CASSPSSVGELFF. The CDR3 bases are TGTGCCAGCAGCCCCTCGTCGGTCGGGGAGCTGTTTTTT.

This clone was found once. The J gene is TRBJ1-2, the V gene TRBV2; D remains unclear. Trimming pared 6 bases from V and 8 bases from J, leaving 22 bases between. Germline values: CDR1 SNHLY, CDR2 FYNNEI. The length of the CDR3 is 15 residues. Here the CDR3 reads CASRPARVLSLGYTF. The CDR3 DNA follows: TGTGCCAGCAGGCCCGCTAGAGTCCTCTCTCTGGGCTACACCTTC.

The chain combines TRBV2 with TRBJ1-1; 7 bases fit TRBD1. The CDR3 extends over 13 amino acids. Germline CDR1 SNHLY, CDR2 FYNNEI. The trim removed 6 bases at V and 11 bases at J, leaving 12 bases unmatched. The chain's CDR3 is CASRTTGTLRAFF. The CDR3, as DNA: TGTGCCAGCAGGACGACAGGGACATTACGGGCTTTCTTT.

This chain connects TRBV24-1 to TRBJ1-2; D is ambiguous. The V gene lost 1 base and the J gene lost 2 bases, with 7 bases spanning the gap. Germline lookup yields CDR1 KGHDR and CDR2 SFDVKD. The CDR3 runs to 14 residues. The CDR3, as DNA: TGTGCCACCAGTGATTTAACACAAAACTATGGCTACACCTTC. Residues: CATSDLTQNYGYTF.

The V and J genes are TRBV7-6 and TRBJ2-1; 10 bases are shared with TRBD1. CDR3 size: 17 residues. Germline CDR1 and CDR2: SGHVS and FNYEAQ. The V segment lost 5 bases and the J segment 6 bases; nucleotides outside the gene matches: 13. CDR3 bases: TGTGCCAGCAGCATTACTGGGGGACAGGGGAATCCCAATGAGCAGTTCTTC. Translating it yields CASSITGGQGNPNEQFF. Using reference TRBV7-6 and TRBJ2-1 for the parts outside the CDR3, the full variable domain is GAGVSQSPRYKVTKRGQDVALRCDPISGHVSLYWYRQALGQGPEFLTYFNYEAQQDKSGLPNDRFSAERPEGSISTLTIQRTEQRDSAMYRCASSITGGQGNPNEQFFGPGTRLTVL.

The chain combines TRBV9 with TRBJ1-2; D unresolved. The CDR3 is 11 residues long. V lost 4 bases and J lost 10, with 11 bases in between. Germline V gene data show CDR1 as SGDLS and CDR2 as YYNGEE. CDR3 in amino acids: CASSSPRVYTF. CDR3 DNA: TGTGCCAGCAGCTCCCCGAGAGTCTACACCTTC.

The rearrangement uses TRBV21-1 and TRBJ1-1; TRBD1 is the table's D call and was not checked against the DNA. TRBV21-1 corresponds to a pseudogene. CDR3 length: 18 residues. In DNA, the CDR3 is TGTGCCAGCAGCAAAGCCAAAGGCCCGGGACAGAAGAACACTGAAGCTTTCTTT. Its translation is CASSKAKGPGQKNTEAFF.

V is TRBV5-4 and J is TRBJ2-7, with TRBD1 as a possible D gene (6 bases). Trimming took off 4 bases at V and 3 bases at J, with 11 bases between the two ends. CDR3 length: 13 residues. From germline, CDR1 is SGHNT and CDR2 YYREEE (reference sequence). The CDR3 reads CASSHRDLYEQYF. Here the CDR3 DNA reads TGTGCCAGCAGCCACAGGGATCTCTACGAGCAGTACTTC.

In DNA form, the CDR3 reads TGTGCCAGCAGGATCACAGGGTTGGACGAGCAGTACTTC. This translates into CASRITGLDEQYF. The rearrangement joins TRBV12-3 or TRBV12-4 to TRBJ2-7; tentatively, D is TRBD1 (6 bases). The CDR3 sequence is 13 residues long. V was shortened by 6 bases and J by 5 bases, with 14 bases between the two germline ends.

V is TRBV7-9 and J is TRBJ2-3, with TRBD2 matching 7 bases. Losses at the gene ends were 2 bases for V and 14 bases for J; bases not matched to a gene: 7. The CDR3 length is 12 residues. CDR1 is SEHNR and CDR2 is FQNEAQ in the germline V gene (reference sequence). Here the CDR3 DNA reads TGTGCCAGCAGCTTAAGACGGGAGGATTCGTATTTT. This translates into CASSLRREDSYF.

This clone was found a few times. The chain uses TRBV7-9 and TRBJ2-1; D ambiguous. This CDR3 contains 11 residues. The V and J ends lost 5 bases and 8 bases respectively, with 7 bases between them. Germline CDR1 reads SEHNR; CDR2 reads FQNEAQ (reference sequence). CDR3 loop: CASSEWHEQFF. The DNA of the CDR3 is TGTGCCAGCAGCGAATGGCATGAGCAGTTCTTC.

The chain links TRBV3-1 (or the pseudogene TRBV3-2) to TRBJ1-1; 9 nucleotides line up with TRBD1. Looked up from germline, CDR1 is LGHDT and CDR2 is YNNKEL (reference sequence). Losses at the gene ends were 1 base for V and 5 bases for J; bases not matched to a gene: 5. The CDR3 length is 15 residues. The DNA for the CDR3 is TGTGCCAGCAGCCAAGCACAGGGGGCAGGGACTGAAGCTTTCTTT. It encodes CASSQAQGAGTEAFF.

V gene TRBV3-1 (or the pseudogene TRBV3-2) combines with J gene TRBJ1-1; D may be TRBD1 (5 bases). CDR1 LGHDT and CDR2 YNNKEL come from the germline V gene (reference sequence). The V gene lost 11 bases and the J gene lost 4 bases, with 14 bases spanning the gap. The CDR3 length is 12 residues. CDR3 region: CACRGEGTEAFF. DNA for the CDR3: TGTGCCTGCCGGGGGGAGGGCACTGAAGCTTTCTTT.

The V call is TRBV18, the J call TRBJ2-3; 10 nucleotides agree with TRBD2. V was clipped by 3 bases and J by 6 bases; unmatched bases: 6. Germline lookup yields CDR1 KGHSH and CDR2 LQKENI. The CDR3 has 15 amino acids. CDR3 bases: TGTGCCAGCTCACCGCTCGGGACTAGCGTGGATACGCAGTATTTT. Amino acid sequence: CASSPLGTSVDTQYF. The whole variable domain, filled in from reference TRBV18 and TRBJ2-3, reads NAGVMQNPRHLVRRRGQEARLRCSPMKGHSHVYWYRQLPEEGLKFMVYLQKENIIDESGMPKERFSAEFPKEGPSILRIQQVVRGDSAAYFCASSPLGTSVDTQYFGPGTRLTVL.

This chain connects TRBV6-2 or TRBV6-3 to TRBJ2-1; D perhaps matches TRBD1 (6 bases). V dropped 0 bases and J dropped 7 bases, with 16 bases sitting between them. Germline V gives CDR1 MNHEY, CDR2 SVGEGT. This CDR3 region has 16 residues. The CDR3 DNA reads as TGTGCCAGCAGTTACTCACCGGGACAAGGGTGGAATGAGCAGTTCTTC. Protein sequence: CASSYSPGQGWNEQFF.

V and J are TRBV29-1 and TRBJ2-1; 10 nucleotides agree with TRBD1. Germline V lookup: CDR1 SQVTM, CDR2 ANQGSEA. The CDR3 sequence is 15 residues long. Trimming at V came to 1 base and at J to 4 bases, leaving 4 bases not matched to a gene. CDR3 DNA: TGCAGCGTTGAAGGCGGGGACAGGGGATACAATGAGCAGTTCTTC. It codes for CSVEGGDRGYNEQFF.

This chain connects TRBV12-3 or TRBV12-4 to TRBJ1-2, with a weak D call TRBD1 (6 bases). The CDR3 is made up of 13 amino acids. Trimming took 5 bases from V and 7 from J, leaving 14 bases between them. Written as DNA, the CDR3 is TGTGCCAGCAGTCTAGGACAGTATGGTGGCTACACCTTC. Amino acids: CASSLGQYGGYTF.

V gene TRBV5-1 combines with J gene TRBJ2-7; D might be TRBD2 (6 bases). The CDR3 is 15 amino acids. V dropped 4 bases and J dropped 5 bases, with 19 bases sitting between them. Germline-derived CDR1 and CDR2 are SGHRS and YFSETQ. The CDR3 sequence: CASSPWTNGGNEQYF. DNA of the CDR3: TGCGCCAGCAGCCCCTGGACTAACGGGGGTAACGAGCAGTACTTC.

This chain uses TRBV30 with TRBJ1-2; no reliable D call. V gave up 1 base and J gave up 4 bases, with 13 bases separating them. CDR1 is GTSNPN and CDR2 is SVGIG in the germline V gene (reference sequence). The CDR3 has 14 amino acids. The CDR3 DNA is TGTGCCTGGAGTGAAAGACCGGGAGGCTATGGCTACACCTTC. It codes for CAWSERPGGYGYTF.

The gene calls are TRBV7-2 and TRBJ2-3; D call uncertain. Deletions cut 1 base from V and 0 bases from J, with 8 bases between. CDR1 is SGHTA, CDR2 FQGNSA, per germline. The CDR3 contains 15 residues. The CDR3: CASSLVARSTDTQYF. CDR3 coding DNA: TGTGCCAGCAGCTTAGTGGCCAGGAGCACAGATACGCAGTATTTT. Drawing the rest from reference TRBV7-2 and TRBJ2-3, the complete variable domain is GAGVSQSPSNKVTEKGKDVELRCDPISGHTALYWYRQSLGQGLEFLIYFQGNSAPDKSGLPSDRFSAERTGGSVSTLTIQRTQQEDSAVYLCASSLVARSTDTQYFGPGTRLTVL.

V and J are TRBV1 and TRBJ2-1; the DNA was not compared with TRBD2, the D call given in the table. TRBV1 counts as a pseudogene. The CDR3 consists of 15 residues. The CDR3 sequence is CTSSSVGLAGVNQFF. The CDR3 DNA follows: TGCACCAGCAGCTCAGTTGGGCTAGCGGGAGTAAACCAGTTCTTC.

This rearrangement joins TRBV10-3 to TRBJ2-7; TRBD2 might be the D (6 bases). The CDR3 runs to 14 residues. In germline, CDR1 is ENHRY, CDR2 SYGVKD. Trimming removed 4 bases at V and 0 bases at J, with 10 bases between. CDR3 sequence: CAISGGEVSYEQYF. CDR3 bases: TGTGCCATCAGTGGCGGGGAGGTCTCCTACGAGCAGTACTTC.

CDR3 in amino acids: CASSQDWGQGYQPQHF. CDR3 sequence (DNA): TGTGCCAGCAGCCAAGATTGGGGACAGGGGTACCAGCCCCAGCATTTT. J is TRBJ1-5 and V is TRBV4-2; 10 bases match TRBD1. The CDR3 consists of 16 residues. CDR1 is LGHNA and CDR2 is YNFKEQ in the germline V gene. Trimming removed 0 bases from V and 7 bases from J; junction bases left unmatched: 6.